The TCR beta chain described here comes from a study of T-cell reconstitution after alpha-beta-depleted transplantation in children. Preparation of the TCRbeta library was carried out with unique molecular identifiers. TCRdb used MiXCR to reprocess the PCR reads, holding one entry per CDR3 protein. The data show 300,000 to 350,000 distinct CDR3 sequences, around 25% seen once. Of note for this clonotype: Its antigen is unknown.

Overall study findings and caveats: By one year post-transplant, T-cell counts and diversity largely arose from T cells that were newly produced. Expanded graft clones numbering several hundred reportedly gave rise to alpha-beta T cells about two months after transplant.

This CDR3 is 15 amino acids long. In germline, CDR1 is MNHEY, CDR2 SVGEGT. The V end lost 2 bases, the J end lost 7 bases, and 16 bases lay between the germline ends. This receptor was identified in a male patient between 5 and 17 years old who had a stem cell transplant for acute lymphoblastic leukemia, so the T cells may come from the graft donor. This chain links TRBV6-2 or TRBV6-3 with TRBJ2-3; D possibly corresponds to TRBD1 (5 bases). The sample was PBMCs, mostly from graft donor cells, taken 180 days after TCRalphabeta/CD19-depleted stem cell transplant. The DNA for the CDR3 is TGTGCCAGCAGTTACGGGGCGGTCGGTAAGCATACGCAGTATTTT. As protein: CASSYGAVGKHTQYF.